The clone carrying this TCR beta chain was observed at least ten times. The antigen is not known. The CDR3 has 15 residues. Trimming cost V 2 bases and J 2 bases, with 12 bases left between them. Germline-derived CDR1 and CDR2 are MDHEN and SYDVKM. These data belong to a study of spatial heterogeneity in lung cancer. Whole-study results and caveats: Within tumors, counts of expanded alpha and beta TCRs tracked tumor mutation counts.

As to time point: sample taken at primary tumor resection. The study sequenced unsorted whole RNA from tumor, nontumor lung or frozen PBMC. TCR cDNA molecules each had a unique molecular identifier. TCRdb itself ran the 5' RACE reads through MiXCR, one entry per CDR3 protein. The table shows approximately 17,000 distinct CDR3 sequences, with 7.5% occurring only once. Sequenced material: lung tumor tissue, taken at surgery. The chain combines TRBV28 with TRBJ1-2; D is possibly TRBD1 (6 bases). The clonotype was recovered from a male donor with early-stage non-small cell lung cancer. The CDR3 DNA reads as TGTGCCAGCAGTTTAAGGGGGAGGTGGAACTATGGCTACACCTTC. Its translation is CASSLRGRWNYGYTF.